The present TCR beta chain was sequenced within a study of technical replicates of blood from a handful of donors. Germline-derived CDR1 and CDR2 are ENHRY and SYGVKD. Germline trimming cut 9 bases from V and 4 bases from J; bases unmatched to any gene: 10. The CDR3 length is 15 residues. Sequencing was performed with immunoSEQ multiplex PCR; in TCRdb, only in-frame clones are kept and a portion is missing. The table has some 15,000 clones, around 83% seen once. The origin of this receptor is a human donor in good health. The genes are TRBV10-3 and TRBJ2-2, with 8 bases that match TRBD2. Sequencing was done on a sample of PBMCs. The CDR3 spells CAIFPAGEGTGELFF. The CDR3 region has the DNA TGTGCCATTTTCCCAGCGGGAGAGGGCACCGGGGAGCTGTTTTTT.